What follows is one T cell receptor (beta chain) and its context. Its specific antigen is unknown. Base-call qualities are not available, and no considerably larger clone is one nucleotide away. Trimming takes 11 bases from V and 1 base from J, and the germline ends sit 16 bases apart. From its cysteine to its phenylalanine, the CDR3 spans 14 amino acids. Only the CDR3 part of the read is kept: 42 bases, read in frame from the first base. Via the germline V gene (reference sequence), CDR1 is MNHNY and CDR2 SVGAGI. The data belong to a study of blood T cells in healthy people across ages (dated by TCRdb to the mid-2010s). About the full investigation: In model experiments, template switching captured about one uniquely barcoded TCR beta cDNA molecule for every two T cells. Age-related changes in TCR beta repertoire diversity were measured in the study by deep sequencing normalized with unique cDNA molecular identifiers. The donors were split into four age groups: young (average about 15 years), middle-aged (39), aged (around 67) and long-lived (approximately 80). Donors of different ages were randomly distributed across sequencing lanes to avoid experimental bias. The study analyzed two additional independent replicas of 1 million unique cDNA reads from the same blood draw for two donors, one aged 18 to 30 and one aged 80 or older.

The study at large found these results: Compared with the aged group, the long-lived group had more naive CD4+ T cells, fewer expanded clones and increased TCR diversity, a pattern suggesting age selection. Bulk unsorted PBMC profiling prevented conclusive comparison of naive and antigen-experienced compartments. Observed TCR beta diversity per million T cells fell roughly linearly with age, and a significant reduction was already apparent by age roughly 40. Observed TCR beta diversity correlated strongly with the percentage of naive T cells measured by flow cytometry. Estimates of total diversity based on one million sequenced T cells were considered lower bounds and underestimates. Because the CMV infection status of the donors was unknown, age-related changes in expanded clonotypes may potentially have been confounded.

The library was produced with 5' RACE. Sequencer: Illumina HiSeq 2500. A second PCR of about 6 to 12 cycles was performed with a sample-barcoded 5' primer and a J-beta primer mix. A template-switch 5' adaptor carrying 12 random nucleotides introduced a unique molecular identifier onto each TCR beta cDNA molecule. Each sample yielded at least 2.5 million CDR3-containing paired-end reads. The Mint cDNA synthesis kit, primed by a TRBC-specific oligonucleotide, was used to synthesize first-strand cDNA from all RNA. Following uracil-DNA glycosylase treatment, a first 18-cycle PCR with universal primers M1SS and BC2_uni_R was performed on all cDNA. Turning to the authors' computational methods: Normalization of each sample was performed by random selection of 1 million high-quality reads, each carrying a distinct molecular identifier. Instead of being binned into consensus sequences, reads that shared molecular identifiers were thrown out. MiTCR, set to a Q25 quality threshold and the strictest error-elimination algorithm, was used for CDR3 identification, clonotype clustering and error correction. Lower-bound total TCR beta diversity was estimated with a nonparametric unseen species model using Euler transformation. TCRdb cleaned the public reads at Q25 with fastp, built clones with MiXCR and kept in-frame beta chains. All rows with the same CDR3 protein become a single entry with the most common DNA and genes. The V and J calls follow TCRdb's processing rather than the paper's. The sample yields some 900,000 distinct CDR3 sequences; about 44% were counted once. The ten largest make up around an eighth of the sample.

Donors were 39 systemically healthy Caucasian individuals from Russia aged roughly 6 to 90 years. Each donor gave around 9 milliliters of peripheral blood, collected into EDTA-treated Vacutainer tubes. Ficoll-Paque density-gradient centrifugation was used to isolate PBMCs, with at least 6 million obtained per sample. Total RNA was extracted from PBMCs with Trizol reagent, with at least 6 micrograms obtained per sample. Naive CD45RAhigh/CD27high T cell percentages were measured by flow cytometry on a PBMC aliquot from every donor. The TCR comes from a young man in good health. The material sequenced was blood. The sequence is built from TRBV6-6 and TRBJ2-3; matching of 7 bases hints at TRBD1 as the D gene. CDR3 reads: CAAGFGTGTDTQYF. The bases are TGTGCCGCGGGGTTCGGGACAGGCACAGATACGCAGTATTTT.